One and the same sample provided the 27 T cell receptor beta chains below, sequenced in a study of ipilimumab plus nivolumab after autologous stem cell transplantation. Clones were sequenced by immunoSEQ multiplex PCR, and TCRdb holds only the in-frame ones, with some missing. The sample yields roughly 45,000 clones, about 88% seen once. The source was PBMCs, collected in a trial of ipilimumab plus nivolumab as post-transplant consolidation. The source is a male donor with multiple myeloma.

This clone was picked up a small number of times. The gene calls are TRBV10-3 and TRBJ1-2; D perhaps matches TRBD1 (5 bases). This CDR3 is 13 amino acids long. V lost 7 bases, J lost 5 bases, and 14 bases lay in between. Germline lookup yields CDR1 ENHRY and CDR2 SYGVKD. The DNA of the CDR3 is TGTGCCATCACTCAGGGTGGGGAATATGGCTACACCTTC. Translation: CAITQGGEYGYTF.

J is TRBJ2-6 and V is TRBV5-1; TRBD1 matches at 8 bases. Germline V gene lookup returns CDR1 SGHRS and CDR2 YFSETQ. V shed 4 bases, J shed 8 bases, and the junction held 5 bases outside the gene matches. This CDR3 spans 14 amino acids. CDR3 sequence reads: CASSPTGVTNVLTF. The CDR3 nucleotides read TGCGCCAGCAGCCCGACAGGGGTGACCAACGTCCTGACTTTC. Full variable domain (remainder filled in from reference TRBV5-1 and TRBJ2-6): KAGVTQTPRYLIKTRGQQVTLSCSPISGHRSVSWYQQTPGQGLQFLFEYFSETQRNKGNFPGRFSGRQFSNSRSEMNVSTLELGDSALYLCASSPTGVTNVLTFGAGSRLTVL.

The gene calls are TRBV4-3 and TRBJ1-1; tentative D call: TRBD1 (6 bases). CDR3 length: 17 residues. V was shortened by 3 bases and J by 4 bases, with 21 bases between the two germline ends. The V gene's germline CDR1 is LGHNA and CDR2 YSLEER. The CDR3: CASSQAVAGVFGTEAFF. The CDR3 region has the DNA TGCGCCAGCAGCCAGGCAGTTGCAGGGGTGTTCGGCACTGAAGCTTTCTTT.

As DNA, the CDR3 is TGCGCCAGCAGCTCGGGACAGGGGGAGGAAAAACTGTTTTTT. The encoded protein is CASSSGQGEEKLFF. This sequence joins TRBV5-1 and TRBJ1-4; 11 bases align to TRBD1. There are 14 residues in the CDR3. The V segment lost 3 bases and the J segment 8 bases; nucleotides outside the gene matches: 3. CDR1 is SGHRS, CDR2 YFSETQ, per germline.

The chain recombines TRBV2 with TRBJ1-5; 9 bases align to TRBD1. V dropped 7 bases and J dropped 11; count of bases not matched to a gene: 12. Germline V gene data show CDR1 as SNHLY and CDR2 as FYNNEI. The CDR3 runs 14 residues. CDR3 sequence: CASKLTGGTGTQHF. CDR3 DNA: TGTGCCAGCAAACTGACAGGGGGGACCGGGACCCAGCATTTT.

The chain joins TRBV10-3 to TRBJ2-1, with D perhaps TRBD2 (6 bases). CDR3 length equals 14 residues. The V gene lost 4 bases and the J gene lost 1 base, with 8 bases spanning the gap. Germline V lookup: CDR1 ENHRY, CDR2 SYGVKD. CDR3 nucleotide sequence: TGTGCCATCAGTGGCGGGATTTCCTACAATGAGCAGTTCTTC. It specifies CAISGGISYNEQFF.

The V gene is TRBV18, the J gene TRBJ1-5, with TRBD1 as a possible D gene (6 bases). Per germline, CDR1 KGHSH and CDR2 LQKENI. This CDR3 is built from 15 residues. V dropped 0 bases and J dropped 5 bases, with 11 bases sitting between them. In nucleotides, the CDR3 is TGTGCCAGCTCACCACCGGCAGGGGACCATCAGCCCCAGCATTTT. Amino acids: CASSPPAGDHQPQHF.

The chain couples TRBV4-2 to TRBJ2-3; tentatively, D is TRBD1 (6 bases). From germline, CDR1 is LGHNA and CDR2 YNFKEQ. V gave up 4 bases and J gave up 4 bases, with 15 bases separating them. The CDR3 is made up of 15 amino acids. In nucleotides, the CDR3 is TGTGCCAGCAGCCGCTCAATACAGGGTGCAGATACGCAGTATTTT. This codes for CASSRSIQGADTQYF.

The CDR3 nucleotides are TGTGCCAGCAGTCCTCGCGGCACAGATACGCAGTATTTT. Residues: CASSPRGTDTQYF. This chain uses TRBV6-5 with TRBJ2-3; D is ambiguous. Germline V gives CDR1 MNHEY, CDR2 SVGAGI. The germline V and J ends were trimmed by 5 bases and 1 base, with 7 bases remaining between them. This CDR3 spans 13 amino acids.

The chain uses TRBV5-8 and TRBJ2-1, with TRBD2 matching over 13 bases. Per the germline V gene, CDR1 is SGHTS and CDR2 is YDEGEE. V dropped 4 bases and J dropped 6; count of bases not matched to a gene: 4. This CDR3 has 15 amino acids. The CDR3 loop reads CASSRGLAGTNEQFF. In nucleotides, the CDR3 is TGTGCCAGCAGCCGGGGACTAGCGGGGACCAATGAGCAGTTCTTC.

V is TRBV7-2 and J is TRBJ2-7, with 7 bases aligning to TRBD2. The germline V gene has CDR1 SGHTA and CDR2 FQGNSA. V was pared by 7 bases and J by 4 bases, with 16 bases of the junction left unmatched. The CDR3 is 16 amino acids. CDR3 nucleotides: TGTGCCAGCACCCTAGGTCTAGCGGCTGGGGGATACGAGCAGTACTTC. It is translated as CASTLGLAAGGYEQYF.

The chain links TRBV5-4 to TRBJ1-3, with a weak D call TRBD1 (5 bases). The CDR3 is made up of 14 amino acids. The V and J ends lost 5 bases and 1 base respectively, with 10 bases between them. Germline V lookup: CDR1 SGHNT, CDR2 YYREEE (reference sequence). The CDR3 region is CASSIQGSGNTIYF. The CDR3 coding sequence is TGTGCCAGCAGTATCCAGGGATCTGGAAACACCATATATTTT.

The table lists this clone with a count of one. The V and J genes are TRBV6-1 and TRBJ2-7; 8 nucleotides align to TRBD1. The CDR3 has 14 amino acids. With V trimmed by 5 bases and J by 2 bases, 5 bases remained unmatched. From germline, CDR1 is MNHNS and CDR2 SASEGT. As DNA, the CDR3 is TGTGCCAGCAGTCCGGGACAGGCGACCTACGAGCAGTACTTC. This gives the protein CASSPGQATYEQYF.

CDR3 in amino acids: CASSDSEQGLTYEQYF. The CDR3 bases are TGTGCCAGCAGCGACTCTGAACAGGGGCTGACCTACGAGCAGTACTTC. V and J are TRBV5-6 and TRBJ2-7; 7 bases align to TRBD1. CDR3 length equals 16 residues. CDR1 is SGHDT, CDR2 YYEEEE, per germline. The trim removed 4 bases at V and 2 bases at J, leaving 12 bases unmatched. The full variable domain, with the rest looked up from reference TRBV5-6 and TRBJ2-7, is DAGVTQSPTHLIKTRGQQVTLRCSPKSGHDTVSWYQQALGQGPQFIFQYYEEEERQRGNFPDRFSGHQFPNYSSELNVNALLLGDSALYLCASSDSEQGLTYEQYFGPGTRLTVT.

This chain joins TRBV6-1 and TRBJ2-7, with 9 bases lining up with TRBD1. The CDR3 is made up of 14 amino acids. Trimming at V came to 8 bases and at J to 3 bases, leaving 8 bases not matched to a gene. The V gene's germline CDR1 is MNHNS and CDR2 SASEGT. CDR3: CASYGWTGDYEQYF. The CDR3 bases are TGTGCCAGCTATGGGTGGACAGGGGACTACGAGCAGTACTTC.

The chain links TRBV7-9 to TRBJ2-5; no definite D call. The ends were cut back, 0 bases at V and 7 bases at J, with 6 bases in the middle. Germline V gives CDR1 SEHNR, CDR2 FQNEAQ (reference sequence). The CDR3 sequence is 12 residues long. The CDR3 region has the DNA TGTGCCAGCAGCTTAGCCCCGGGGACCCAGTACTTC. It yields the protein CASSLAPGTQYF.

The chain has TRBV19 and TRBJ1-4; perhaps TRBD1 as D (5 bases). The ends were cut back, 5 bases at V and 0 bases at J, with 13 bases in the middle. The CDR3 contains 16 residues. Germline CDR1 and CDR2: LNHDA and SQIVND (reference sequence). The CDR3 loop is CASSAGTAATNEKLFF. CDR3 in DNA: TGTGCCAGTAGTGCCGGGACGGCTGCAACTAATGAAAAACTGTTTTTT.

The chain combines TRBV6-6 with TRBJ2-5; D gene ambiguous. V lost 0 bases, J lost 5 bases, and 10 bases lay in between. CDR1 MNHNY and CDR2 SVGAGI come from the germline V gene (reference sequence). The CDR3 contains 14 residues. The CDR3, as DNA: TGTGCCAGCAGTTACTCGGGCCCCCTGGAGACCCAGTACTTC. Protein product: CASSYSGPLETQYF.

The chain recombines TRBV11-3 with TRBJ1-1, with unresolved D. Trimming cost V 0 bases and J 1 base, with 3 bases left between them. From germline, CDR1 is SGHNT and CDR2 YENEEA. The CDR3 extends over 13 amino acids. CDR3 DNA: TGTGCCAGCAGCTTAGACACGAACACTGAAGCTTTCTTT. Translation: CASSLDTNTEAFF.

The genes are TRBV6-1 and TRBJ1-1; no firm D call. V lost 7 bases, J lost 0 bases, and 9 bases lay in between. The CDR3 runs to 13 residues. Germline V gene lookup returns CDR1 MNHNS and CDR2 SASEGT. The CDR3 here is CASTGSLNTEAFF. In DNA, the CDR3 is TGTGCCAGCACCGGATCTTTGAACACTGAAGCTTTCTTT.

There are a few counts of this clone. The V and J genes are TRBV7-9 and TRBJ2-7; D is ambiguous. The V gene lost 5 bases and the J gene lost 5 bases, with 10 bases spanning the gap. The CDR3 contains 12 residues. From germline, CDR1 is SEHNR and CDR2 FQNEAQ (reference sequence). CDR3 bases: TGTGCCAGCAGCCTCCAAAGGGACGAGCAGTACTTC. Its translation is CASSLQRDEQYF.

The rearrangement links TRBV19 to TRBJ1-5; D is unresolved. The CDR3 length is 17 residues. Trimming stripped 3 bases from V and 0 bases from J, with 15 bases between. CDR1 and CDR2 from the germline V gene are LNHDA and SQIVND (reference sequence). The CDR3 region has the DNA TGTGCCAGTAGTATCGGGGAACGCGTTTATAGCAATCAGCCCCAGCATTTT. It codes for CASSIGERVYSNQPQHF.

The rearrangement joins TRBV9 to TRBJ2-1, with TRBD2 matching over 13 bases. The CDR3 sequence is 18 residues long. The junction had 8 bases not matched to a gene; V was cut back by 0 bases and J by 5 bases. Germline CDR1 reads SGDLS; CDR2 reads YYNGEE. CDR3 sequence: CASSVATSGGGRDNEQFF. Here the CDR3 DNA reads TGTGCCAGCAGCGTAGCAACTAGCGGGGGGGGTCGTGACAATGAGCAGTTCTTC.

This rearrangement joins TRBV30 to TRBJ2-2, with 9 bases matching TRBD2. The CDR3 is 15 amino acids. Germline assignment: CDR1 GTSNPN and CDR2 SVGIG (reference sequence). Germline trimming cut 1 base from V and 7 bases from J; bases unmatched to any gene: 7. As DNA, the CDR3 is TGTGCCTGGAGTGGGCCAGCGGGAGGTAGCGGGGAGCTGTTTTTT. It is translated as CAWSGPAGGSGELFF. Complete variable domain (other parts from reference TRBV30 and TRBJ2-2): SQTIHQWPATLVQPVGSPLSLECTVEGTSNPNLYWYRQAAGRGLQLLFYSVGIGQISSEVPQNLSASRPQDRQFILSSKKLLLSDSGFYLCAWSGPAGGSGELFFGEGSRLTVL.

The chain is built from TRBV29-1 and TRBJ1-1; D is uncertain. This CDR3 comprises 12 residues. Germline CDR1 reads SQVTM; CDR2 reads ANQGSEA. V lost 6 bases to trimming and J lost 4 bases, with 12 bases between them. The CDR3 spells CSVTSPGTEAFF. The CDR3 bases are TGCAGCGTCACCAGCCCGGGCACTGAAGCTTTCTTT.

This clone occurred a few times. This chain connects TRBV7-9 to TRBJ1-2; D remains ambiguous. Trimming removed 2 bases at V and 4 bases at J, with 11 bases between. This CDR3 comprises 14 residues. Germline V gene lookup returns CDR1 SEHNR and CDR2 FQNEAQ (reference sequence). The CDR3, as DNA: TGTGCCAGCAGCTTATCACAAATTTCCTATGGCTACACCTTC. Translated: CASSLSQISYGYTF.

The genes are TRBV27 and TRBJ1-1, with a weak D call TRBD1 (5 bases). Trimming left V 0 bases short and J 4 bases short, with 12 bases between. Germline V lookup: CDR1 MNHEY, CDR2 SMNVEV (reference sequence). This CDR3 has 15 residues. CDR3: CASSLSKGFPTEAFF. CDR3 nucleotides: TGTGCCAGCAGTTTATCGAAGGGGTTTCCCACTGAAGCTTTCTTT.